The rows below give T cell receptor beta chains drawn from one sample of a study of T cell responses to AZD1222 COVID-19 vaccine. The method was immunoSEQ multiplex PCR; TCRdb's version includes in-frame clones alone and lacks a portion of them. Seen here are about 160,000 clones, 91% observed once, and the top ten hold about 3.8%. The sample in question was peripheral blood, obtained 28 days after the second AZD1222 dose. The receptors were gathered from an adult who received the AZD1222 COVID-19 vaccine. Both conserved end residues are part of each CDR3. Fields, in order: D gene, J gene, V gene, clone size, CDR3 protein, CDR3 DNA. A D gene is named only where the DNA matches it firmly. The size of a clone is reported for some rows only, either as once, few or many, or as a class for expanded clones.

.	TRBJ1-1	TRBV18	.	CASSPDTLTEAFF	TGTGCCAGCTCACCGGACACTTTAACTGAAGCTTTCTTT
.	TRBJ2-7	TRBV27	.	CASSINRGGDEQYF	TGTGCCAGCAGTATAAACAGGGGAGGGGACGAGCAGTACTTC
TRBD2	TRBJ2-7	TRBV6-2/TRBV6-3	.	CASSKGLAGPTTEYEQYF	TGTGCCAGCAGTAAGGGACTAGCGGGACCAACTACCGAATACGAGCAGTACTTC
.	TRBJ1-6	TRBV5-6	.	CASSLRSGASGSYNSPLHF	TGTGCCAGCAGCTTGCGATCCGGCGCCTCTGGCTCCTATAATTCACCCCTCCACTTT
TRBD1	TRBJ1-5	TRBV3-1/TRBV3-2	.	CASSQGDSPVSAQHF	TGTGCCAGCAGCCAAGGGGACAGCCCGGTATCGGCCCAGCATTTT
.	TRBJ2-1	TRBV11-3	.	CASSPRKGESSYNEQFF	TGTGCCAGCAGCCCCCGTAAGGGGGAGAGCTCCTACAATGAGCAGTTCTTC
.	TRBJ2-7	TRBV24-1	.	CATSDSRGRAPYEQYF	TGTGCCACCAGTGACTCAAGGGGGAGGGCGCCCTACGAGCAGTACTTC
TRBD1	TRBJ1-4	TRBV5-5	.	CASSPGGTGGEKLFF	TGTGCCAGCAGCCCGGGCGGGACAGGGGGCGAAAAACTGTTTTTT
TRBD1	TRBJ1-2	TRBV5-4	.	CASSLVTGGNYGYTF	TGTGCCAGCAGCTTGGTAACAGGGGGGAACTATGGCTACACCTTC
.	TRBJ1-1	TRBV9	.	CASSVTGSNTEAFF	TGTGCCAGCAGCGTAACAGGCTCGAACACTGAAGCTTTCTTT
.	TRBJ2-7	TRBV4-3	.	CASSQDLGVLQYF	TGCGCCAGCAGCCAAGATCTCGGGGTCCTTCAGTACTTC
.	TRBJ1-1	TRBV5-1	few	CASSLLTDSEAFF	TGCGCCAGCAGCTTGTTGACTGACTCTGAAGCTTTCTTT
.	TRBJ2-7	TRBV11-1	.	CASSQTVFLEQYF	TGTGCCAGCAGCCAGACTGTTTTCCTCGAGCAGTACTTC
.	TRBJ1-2	TRBV4-2	.	CASSQGSLTASSYGYTF	TGTGCCAGCAGCCAAGGGTCGTTGACAGCGAGCTCCTATGGCTACACCTTC
.	TRBJ1-1	TRBV10-1	.	CASSEEGVTEAFF	TGCGCCAGCAGTGAGGAGGGGGTCACTGAAGCTTTCTTT
.	TRBJ1-2	TRBV3-1/TRBV3-2	.	CASSQVTGDYGYTF	TGTGCCAGCAGCCAAGTTACAGGAGACTATGGCTACACCTTC
TRBD1	TRBJ1-2	TRBV5-6	.	CASSSWDRGSNGYTF	TGTGCCAGCAGCTCCTGGGACAGAGGTTCTAATGGCTACACCTTC
.	TRBJ1-5	TRBV24-1	.	CATSDHGPGLQPQHF	TGTGCCACCAGTGACCACGGGCCCGGCCTTCAGCCCCAGCATTTT
.	TRBJ2-3	TRBV6-1	once	CASSEIGSTQYF	TGTGCCAGCAGTGAAATAGGGAGTACGCAGTATTTT
.	TRBJ1-2	TRBV29-1	.	CSVVPQYTF	TGCAGCGTTGTCCCACAGTACACCTTC
.	TRBJ2-3	TRBV19	.	CASSIWTSTDTQYF	TGTGCCAGTAGTATATGGACGAGCACAGATACGCAGTATTTT
TRBD2	TRBJ2-3	TRBV3-1/TRBV3-2	.	CASSQDRQRGAVGDTQYF	TGTGCCAGCAGCCAAGACAGGCAGCGGGGGGCCGTAGGAGATACGCAGTATTTT
TRBD2	TRBJ2-1	TRBV4-1	.	CASSHVTSRYNEQFF	TGCGCCAGCAGCCACGTGACTAGCCGCTACAATGAGCAGTTCTTC
.	TRBJ2-1	TRBV4-1	.	CASSHIAESSYNEQFF	TGCGCCAGCAGCCACATAGCGGAGAGCTCCTACAATGAGCAGTTCTTC
.	TRBJ2-7	TRBV11-2	.	CASSFSPGPSSYEQYF	TGTGCCAGCAGCTTTTCCCCCGGCCCCAGCTCCTACGAGCAGTACTTC
.	TRBJ2-1	TRBV24-1	.	CATSGGSINEQFF	TGTGCCACCAGCGGGGGATCGATAAATGAGCAGTTCTTC
.	TRBJ1-1	TRBV6-2/TRBV6-3	.	CASSYSGGPPDEAFF	TGTGCCAGCAGTTACTCTGGGGGACCGCCCGATGAAGCTTTCTTT
TRBD1	TRBJ1-2	TRBV7-2	.	CASSLGDRGSGYTF	TGTGCCAGCAGCTTAGGGGACAGGGGGAGCGGCTACACCTTC
.	TRBJ2-1	TRBV9	.	CASNGNHRIHNEQFF	TGTGCCAGCAACGGAAACCACCGGATCCACAATGAGCAGTTCTTC
TRBD1	TRBJ1-1	TRBV7-6	.	CASSFGIPGQGVNTEAFF	TGTGCCAGCAGCTTCGGAATACCGGGACAGGGGGTTAACACTGAAGCTTTCTTT
.	TRBJ1-2	TRBV7-2	.	CASSSPLLYGYTF	TGTGCCAGCAGCTCCCCTCTTCTCTATGGCTACACCTTC
.	TRBJ2-7	TRBV6-5	.	CASSYGVSMGYEQYF	TGTGCCAGCAGTTACGGGGTCTCGATGGGCTACGAGCAGTACTTC
.	TRBJ1-1	TRBV29-1	.	CSVPPGEQDTEAFF	TGCAGCGTTCCCCCAGGGGAACAAGACACTGAAGCTTTCTTT
TRBD1	TRBJ2-4	TRBV6-5	.	CASRGTGFDIQYF	TGTGCCAGCAGGGGGACAGGGTTTGACATTCAGTACTTC
.	TRBJ2-5	TRBV27	.	CASSFQGLQETQYF	TGTGCCAGCAGTTTTCAGGGCCTCCAAGAGACCCAGTACTTC
TRBD2	TRBJ2-5	TRBV4-1	.	CASSHLTSGGETQYF	TGCGCCAGCAGCCACCTGACTAGCGGGGGAGAGACCCAGTACTTC
TRBD1	TRBJ2-2	TRBV11-2	.	CASSLRQGDSGELFF	TGTGCCAGCAGCTTACGACAGGGGGATTCCGGGGAGCTGTTTTTT
.	TRBJ1-3	TRBV27	.	CASSLLSSGNTIYF	TGTGCCAGCAGTTTACTTAGCTCTGGAAACACCATATATTTT
TRBD2	TRBJ2-3	TRBV6-2/TRBV6-3	.	CASSYPLVSGVTDTQYF	TGTGCCAGCAGTTACCCGCTCGTTAGCGGGGTCACAGATACGCAGTATTTT
.	TRBJ1-5	TRBV6-2/TRBV6-3	.	CASSYFGRTNQPQHF	TGTGCCAGCAGTTACTTTGGGCGGACCAATCAGCCCCAGCATTTT